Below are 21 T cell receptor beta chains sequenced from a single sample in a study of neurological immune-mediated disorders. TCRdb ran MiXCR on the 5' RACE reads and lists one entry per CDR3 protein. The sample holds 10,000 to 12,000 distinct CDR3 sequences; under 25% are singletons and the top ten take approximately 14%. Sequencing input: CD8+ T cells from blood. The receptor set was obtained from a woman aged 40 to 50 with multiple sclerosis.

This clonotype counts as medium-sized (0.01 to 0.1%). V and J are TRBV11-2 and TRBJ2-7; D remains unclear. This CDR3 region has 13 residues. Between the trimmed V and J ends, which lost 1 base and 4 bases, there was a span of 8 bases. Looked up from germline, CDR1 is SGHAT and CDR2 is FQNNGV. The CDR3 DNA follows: TGTGCCAGCAGCTTAGGCCCGCGATACGAGCAGTACTTC. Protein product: CASSLGPRYEQYF.

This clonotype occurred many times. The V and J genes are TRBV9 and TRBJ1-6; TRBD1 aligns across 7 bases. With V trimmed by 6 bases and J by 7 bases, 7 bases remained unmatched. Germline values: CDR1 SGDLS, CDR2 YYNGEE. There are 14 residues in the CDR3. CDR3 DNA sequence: TGTGCCAGCAACCGCCGGGACAGAAATTCACCCCTCCACTTT. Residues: CASNRRDRNSPLHF.

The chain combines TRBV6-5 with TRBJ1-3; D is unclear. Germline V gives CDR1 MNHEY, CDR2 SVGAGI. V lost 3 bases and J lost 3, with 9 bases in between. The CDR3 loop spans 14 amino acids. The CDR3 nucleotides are TGTGCCAGCAGTTATGGTATCGGTGGAAACACCATATATTTT. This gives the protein CASSYGIGGNTIYF.

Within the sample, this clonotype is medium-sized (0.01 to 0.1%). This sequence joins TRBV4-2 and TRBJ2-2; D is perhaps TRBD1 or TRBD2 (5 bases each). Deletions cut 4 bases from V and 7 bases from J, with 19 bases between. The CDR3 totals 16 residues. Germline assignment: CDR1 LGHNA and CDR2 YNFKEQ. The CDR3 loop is CASSLNRGIRVGELFF. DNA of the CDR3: TGTGCCAGCAGCCTCAATCGGGGCATTAGGGTCGGGGAGCTGTTTTTT.

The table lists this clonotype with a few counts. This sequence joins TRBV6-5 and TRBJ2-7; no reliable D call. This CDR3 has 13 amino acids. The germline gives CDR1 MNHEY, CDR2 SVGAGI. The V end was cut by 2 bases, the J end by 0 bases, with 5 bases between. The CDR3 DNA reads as TGTGCCAGCAGTTACGAGTACTCCTACGAGCAGTACTTC. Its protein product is CASSYEYSYEQYF.

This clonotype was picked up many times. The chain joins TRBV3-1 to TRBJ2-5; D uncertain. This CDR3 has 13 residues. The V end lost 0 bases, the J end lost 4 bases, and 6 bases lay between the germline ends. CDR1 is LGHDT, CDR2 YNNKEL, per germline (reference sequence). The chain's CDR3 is CASSQDGGETQYF. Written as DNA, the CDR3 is TGTGCCAGCAGCCAAGATGGTGGAGAGACCCAGTACTTC.

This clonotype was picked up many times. The CDR3, as DNA: TGTGCCAGCAGCGTAGCACTAGCGGGGGTGGTTAGCACAGATACGCAGTATTTT. This translates into CASSVALAGVVSTDTQYF. The chain joins TRBV9 to TRBJ2-3; 11 positions match TRBD2. The CDR3 has 18 residues. V trimming: 0 bases; J trimming: 0 bases; junction bases outside the gene matches: 6. Germline CDR1 is SGDLS and CDR2 is YYNGEE.

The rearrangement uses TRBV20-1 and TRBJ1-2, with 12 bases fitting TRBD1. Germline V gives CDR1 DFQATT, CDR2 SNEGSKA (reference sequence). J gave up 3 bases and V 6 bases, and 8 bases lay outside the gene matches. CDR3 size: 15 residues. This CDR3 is CSAHGRDRGHYGYTF. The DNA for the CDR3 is TGCAGTGCCCACGGGCGGGACAGGGGGCACTATGGCTACACCTTC.

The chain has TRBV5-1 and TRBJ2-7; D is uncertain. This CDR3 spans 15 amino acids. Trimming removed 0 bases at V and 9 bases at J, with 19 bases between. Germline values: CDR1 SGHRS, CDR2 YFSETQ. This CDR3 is CASSLEGPGPNGQYF. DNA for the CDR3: TGCGCCAGCAGCTTGGAAGGTCCGGGCCCGAACGGGCAGTACTTC.

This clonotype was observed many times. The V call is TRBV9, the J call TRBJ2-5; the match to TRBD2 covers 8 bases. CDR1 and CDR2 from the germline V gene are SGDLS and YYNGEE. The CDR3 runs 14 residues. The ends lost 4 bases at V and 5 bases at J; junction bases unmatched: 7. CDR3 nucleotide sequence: TGTGCCAGCAGCTCGGGGGGGCCACAGGAGACCCAGTACTTC. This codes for CASSSGGPQETQYF.

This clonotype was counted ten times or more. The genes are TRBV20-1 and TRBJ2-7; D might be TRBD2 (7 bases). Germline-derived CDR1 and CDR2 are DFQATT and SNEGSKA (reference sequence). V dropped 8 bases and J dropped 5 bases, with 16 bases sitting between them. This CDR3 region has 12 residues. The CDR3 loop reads CSSQGGGHEQYF. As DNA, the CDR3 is TGCAGTTCCCAAGGGGGGGGCCACGAGCAGTACTTC.

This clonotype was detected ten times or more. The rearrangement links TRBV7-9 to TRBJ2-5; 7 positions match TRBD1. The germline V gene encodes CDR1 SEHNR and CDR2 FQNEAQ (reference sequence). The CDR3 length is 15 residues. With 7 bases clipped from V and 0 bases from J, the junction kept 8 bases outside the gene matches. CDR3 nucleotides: TGTGCCAGCACCCTAATAACAGGGGACCAAGAGACCCAGTACTTC. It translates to CASTLITGDQETQYF.

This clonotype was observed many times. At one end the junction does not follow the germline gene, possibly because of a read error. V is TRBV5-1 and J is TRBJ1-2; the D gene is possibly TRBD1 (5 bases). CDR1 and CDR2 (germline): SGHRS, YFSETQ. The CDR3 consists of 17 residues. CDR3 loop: CASSLAPGQRGNDGYTF. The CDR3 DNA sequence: TGCGCCAGCAGCTTGGCCCCGGGCCAAAGGGGTAACGATGGCTACACCTTC. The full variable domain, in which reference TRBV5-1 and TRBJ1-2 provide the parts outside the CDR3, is KAGVTQTPRYLIKTRGQQVTLSCSPISGHRSVSWYQQTPGQGLQFLFEYFSETQRNKGNFPGRFSGRQFSNSRSEMNVSTLELGDSALYLCASSLAPGQRGNDGYTFGSGTRLTVV.

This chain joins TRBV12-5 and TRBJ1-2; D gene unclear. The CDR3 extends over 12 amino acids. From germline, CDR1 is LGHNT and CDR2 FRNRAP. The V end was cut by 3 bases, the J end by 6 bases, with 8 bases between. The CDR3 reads CASGFKGHGYTF. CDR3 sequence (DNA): TGTGCTAGTGGTTTTAAAGGCCATGGCTACACCTTC. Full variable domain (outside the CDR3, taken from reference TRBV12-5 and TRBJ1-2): DARVTQTPRHKVTEMGQEVTMRCQPILGHNTVFWYRQTMMQGLELLAYFRNRAPLDDSGMPKDRFSAEMPDATLATLKIQPSEPRDSAVYFCASGFKGHGYTFGSGTRLTVV.

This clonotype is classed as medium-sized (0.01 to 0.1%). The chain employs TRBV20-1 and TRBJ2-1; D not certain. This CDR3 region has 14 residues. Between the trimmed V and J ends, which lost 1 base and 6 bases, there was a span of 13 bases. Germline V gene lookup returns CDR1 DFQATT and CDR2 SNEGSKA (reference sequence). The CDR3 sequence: CSARGVGSGNEQFF. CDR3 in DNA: TGCAGTGCTAGAGGAGTAGGGTCCGGCAATGAGCAGTTCTTC.

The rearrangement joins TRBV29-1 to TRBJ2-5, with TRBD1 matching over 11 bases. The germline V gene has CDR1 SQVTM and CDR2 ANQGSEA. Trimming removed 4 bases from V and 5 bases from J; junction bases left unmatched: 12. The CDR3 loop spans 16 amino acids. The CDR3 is CSVAGLDRGPGETQYF. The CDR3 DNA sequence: TGCAGCGTTGCTGGCTTGGACAGGGGGCCAGGGGAGACCCAGTACTTC.

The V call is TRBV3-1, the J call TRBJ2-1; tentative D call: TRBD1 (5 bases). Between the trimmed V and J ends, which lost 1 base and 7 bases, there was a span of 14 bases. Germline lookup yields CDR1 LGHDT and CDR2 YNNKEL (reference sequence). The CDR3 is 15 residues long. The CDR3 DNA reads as TGTGCCAGCAGCCAAGTGTACGGCAGGGTAAATGAGCAGTTCTTC. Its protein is CASSQVYGRVNEQFF.

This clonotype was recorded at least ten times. The CDR3 coding sequence is TGTGCCAGCAGCCCCCCTAGAGTCCACGAGCAGTACTTC. Residues: CASSPPRVHEQYF. The chain links TRBV7-9 to TRBJ2-7; no reliable D call. This CDR3 is built from 13 residues. Germline loops: CDR1 SEHNR, CDR2 FQNEAQ (reference sequence). V was trimmed by 5 bases and J by 5 bases, leaving 13 bases between them.

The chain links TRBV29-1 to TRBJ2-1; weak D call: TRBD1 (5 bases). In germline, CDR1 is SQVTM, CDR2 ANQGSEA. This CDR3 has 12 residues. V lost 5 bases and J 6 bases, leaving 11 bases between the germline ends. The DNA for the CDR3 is TGCAGCGTTCCACAGGTACTCAATGAGCAGTTCTTC. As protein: CSVPQVLNEQFF.

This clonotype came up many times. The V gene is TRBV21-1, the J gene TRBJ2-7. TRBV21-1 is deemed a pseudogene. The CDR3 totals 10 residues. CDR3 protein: CASSKIGQYF. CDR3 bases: TGTGCCAGCAGCAAAATTGGGCAGTACTTC.

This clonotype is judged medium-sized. The CDR3: CASSPGGDHEQYF. The CDR3 DNA follows: TGTGCCAGCAGCCCCGGCGGGGACCACGAGCAGTACTTC. The chain joins TRBV9 to TRBJ2-7, with D maybe TRBD2 (6 bases). Germline V gene sequence: CDR1 SGDLS, CDR2 YYNGEE. The CDR3 contains 13 residues. Trimming removed 4 bases from V and 5 bases from J, with 13 bases in between.